A selection of T cell receptor beta chains follows, all from one sample in a study of glioma-infiltrating T cells after dendritic cell vaccination. The assay was immunoSEQ multiplex PCR, and TCRdb's table has in-frame clones only and misses some. The sample includes 95,000 to 110,000 clones, 80% to 90% of them seen just once. The source material was blood, sampled before dendritic cell vaccination. Every receptor here comes from a human donor with glioblastoma. Both conserved end residues are part of each CDR3. The order of the fields is J gene, V gene, CDR3 protein.

>TRBJ2-5|TRBV6-1
CASGLTDQETQYF
>TRBJ2-3|TRBV20-1
CSAKAGTQYF
>TRBJ1-1|TRBV5-4
CASSLVGRETEAFF
>TRBJ2-1|TRBV7-9
CASSSQPGQGVDEQFF
>TRBJ1-3|TRBV6-5
CASSYSAQGESTIYF
>TRBJ2-4|TRBV2
CASRGHINNIQYF
>TRBJ1-1|TRBV10-1
CASSVWGDF
>TRBJ1-5|TRBV10-2
CASRQGRQQPQHF
>TRBJ1-1|TRBV5-6
CASRIRDTTLEAFF
>TRBJ1-1|TRBV19
CASGGTGGQMNTEAFF
>TRBJ2-1|TRBV23-1
CASSHPSSRGTLNEQFF
>TRBJ2-1|TRBV28
CASNLQGINEQFF
>TRBJ1-4|TRBV7-8
CASSRTVDFNEKLFF
>TRBJ1-2|TRBV6-5
CASSRQGRGYTF
>TRBJ2-1|TRBV27
CASSLGTGSYNEQFF
>TRBJ2-3|TRBV6-1
CASSQVVTDTQYF
>TRBJ1-2|TRBV2
CASSRRDRGMIFYGYTF
>TRBJ1-4|TRBV5-1
CASASGVLGEKLFF
>TRBJ2-2|TRBV6-5
CASEGAGELFF
>TRBJ1-1|TRBV6-5
CASSPHRDRGTEAFF
>TRBJ1-1|TRBV11-3
CASSLGGGRGKRSEAFF
>TRBJ2-7|TRBV5-1
CASSLVDTYEQYF
>TRBJ2-1|TRBV19
CASSIGASYNEQFF
>TRBJ2-1|TRBV27
CASSGGWDGEQFF
>TRBJ2-5|TRBV7-2
CASSSGLAQETQYF
>TRBJ1-1|TRBV29-1
CSGGGPQSGEAFF
>TRBJ2-5|TRBV4-2
CASSQSHAPAGFGGTQYF
>TRBJ2-3|TRBV9
CASKRGGFTDTQYF
>TRBJ1-5|TRBV7-9
CASSLSRVGNQPQHF